This is a list of T cell receptor beta chains from one sample in a study of blood T cell repertoires in COVID-19. Sequencing used immunoSEQ multiplex PCR; TCRdb keeps in-frame clones, though not all of them. There are some 150,000 clones in the sample; about 81% occur only once, and roughly 8.1% lies in the top ten. The specimen was peripheral blood. All receptors come from a woman aged 70-85 years with acute or convalescent COVID-19. Both conserved end residues are part of each CDR3. A D gene is named only where the DNA matches it firmly. Part of the rows lack a size; the others show once, few, many or a class for expanded clones.

clone size: .; V gene: TRBV7-2; J gene: TRBJ2-3; D gene: .; CDR3 DNA: TGTGCCAGCAGCTTAGATACGGGGATCACAGATACGCAGTATTTT; CDR3 protein: CASSLDTGITDTQYF
clone size: .; V gene: TRBV7-8; J gene: TRBJ2-2; D gene: .; CDR3 DNA: TGTGCCAGCAGCTCACCCCTAGGTTCGACTGGCACCGGGGAGCTGTTTTTT; CDR3 protein: CASSSPLGSTGTGELFF
clone size: .; V gene: TRBV7-8; J gene: TRBJ1-2; D gene: TRBD1; CDR3 DNA: TGTGCCAGCAGCTTAAGGGCAGGGGGTAACTATGGCTACACCTTC; CDR3 protein: CASSLRAGGNYGYTF
clone size: .; V gene: TRBV5-1; J gene: TRBJ2-1; D gene: .; CDR3 DNA: TGCGCCAGCAGGCCGTTACAGGGAACCTACAATGAGCAGTTCTTC; CDR3 protein: CASRPLQGTYNEQFF
clone size: .; V gene: TRBV4-2; J gene: TRBJ2-3; D gene: TRBD2; CDR3 DNA: TGTGCCAGCAGTCCCCTTGTGGCGGGGGGTAACACAGATACGCAGTATTTT; CDR3 protein: CASSPLVAGGNTDTQYF
clone size: .; V gene: TRBV27; J gene: TRBJ1-1; D gene: .; CDR3 DNA: TGTGCCAGCAGTTTATCGTGGTCGGGGAACACTGAAGCTTTCTTT; CDR3 protein: CASSLSWSGNTEAFF
clone size: few; V gene: TRBV19; J gene: TRBJ2-7; D gene: .; CDR3 DNA: TGTGCCAGTAGGCGGGCGAACTCCTACGAGCAGTACTTC; CDR3 protein: CASRRANSYEQYF
clone size: .; V gene: TRBV27; J gene: TRBJ1-6; D gene: .; CDR3 DNA: TGTGCCAGCAGTTTATATCGGGAAACGAATTCACCCCTCCACTTT; CDR3 protein: CASSLYRETNSPLHF
clone size: .; V gene: TRBV19; J gene: TRBJ1-1; D gene: TRBD1; CDR3 DNA: TGTGCCAGTAGTACCCCAGGGGGGATGACTGAAGCTTTCTTT; CDR3 protein: CASSTPGGMTEAFF
clone size: .; V gene: TRBV3-1/TRBV3-2; J gene: TRBJ1-2; D gene: TRBD1; CDR3 DNA: TGTGCCAGCAGCCACCGTACAGGGGGAAGGGGCTACACCTTC; CDR3 protein: CASSHRTGGRGYTF
clone size: few; V gene: TRBV2; J gene: TRBJ2-2; D gene: .; CDR3 DNA: TGTGCCAGCAGACAGGGAATCATGAACACCGGGGAGCTGTTTTTT; CDR3 protein: CASRQGIMNTGELFF
clone size: few; V gene: TRBV6-2/TRBV6-3; J gene: TRBJ2-1; D gene: TRBD1; CDR3 DNA: TGTGCCAGCAGCCAACCCCCGACAGGGGTTCAGTTCTTC; CDR3 protein: CASSQPPTGVQFF
clone size: .; V gene: TRBV9; J gene: TRBJ2-1; D gene: .; CDR3 DNA: TGTGCCAGCAATCCCAGGGAAGGAAGCTCTTACAATGAGCAGTTCTTC; CDR3 protein: CASNPREGSSYNEQFF
clone size: .; V gene: TRBV6-5; J gene: TRBJ2-7; D gene: TRBD2; CDR3 DNA: TGTGCCAGCAGTTACTCGATTGCGGGAGGGCGCTACGAGCAGTACTTC; CDR3 protein: CASSYSIAGGRYEQYF
clone size: .; V gene: TRBV7-9; J gene: TRBJ2-3; D gene: TRBD2; CDR3 DNA: TGTGCCAGCAGCTTTGGCGGGAGGTCGACAGATACGCAGTATTTT; CDR3 protein: CASSFGGRSTDTQYF
clone size: .; V gene: TRBV29-1; J gene: TRBJ2-3; D gene: TRBD2; CDR3 DNA: TGCAGCGTTCCAGGGACTAGCGCGACCCCGGGAGATACGCAGTATTTT; CDR3 protein: CSVPGTSATPGDTQYF
clone size: .; V gene: TRBV13; J gene: TRBJ2-6; D gene: .; CDR3 DNA: TGTGCCAGCAGCTTAAGGACTTTTGGGGCCAACGTCCTGACTTTC; CDR3 protein: CASSLRTFGANVLTF
clone size: .; V gene: TRBV4-1; J gene: TRBJ1-2; D gene: TRBD1; CDR3 DNA: TGCGCCAGCAGCCTACAAGGGACAGGGGTTGTTCGCTACACCTTC; CDR3 protein: CASSLQGTGVVRYTF
clone size: .; V gene: TRBV6-1; J gene: TRBJ1-4; D gene: TRBD1; CDR3 DNA: TGTGCCAGCAGTGCCAGGGGGCAAGCAACTAATGAAAAACTGTTTTTT; CDR3 protein: CASSARGQATNEKLFF
clone size: once; V gene: TRBV11-3; J gene: TRBJ2-1; D gene: TRBD1; CDR3 DNA: TGTGCCAGCAGCTCCGGGACAGGGGGGGTCTACAATGAGCAGTTCTTC; CDR3 protein: CASSSGTGGVYNEQFF
clone size: few; V gene: TRBV28; J gene: TRBJ2-1; D gene: TRBD2; CDR3 DNA: TGTGCCAGCAGTTCGGGACTAGCGGGTTACAATGAGCAGTTCTTC; CDR3 protein: CASSSGLAGYNEQFF
clone size: once; V gene: TRBV3-1/TRBV3-2; J gene: TRBJ2-7; D gene: .; CDR3 DNA: TGTGCCAGCAGCCCTAGACTGGGGAGCGAGCAGTACTTC; CDR3 protein: CASSPRLGSEQYF
clone size: .; V gene: TRBV28; J gene: TRBJ2-1; D gene: TRBD2; CDR3 DNA: TGTGCCAGCAGCGTTAGCGGGGCCGGATTTGAGCAGTTCTTC; CDR3 protein: CASSVSGAGFEQFF
clone size: .; V gene: TRBV4-3; J gene: TRBJ2-5; D gene: .; CDR3 DNA: TGCGCCAGCAGCCCGGGGGTAATACAAGAGACCCAGTACTTC; CDR3 protein: CASSPGVIQETQYF
clone size: .; V gene: TRBV10-3; J gene: TRBJ1-2; D gene: TRBD1; CDR3 DNA: TGTGCCATCAGCGGCCCGGGACAGGGAGACTATGGCTACACCTTC; CDR3 protein: CAISGPGQGDYGYTF
clone size: .; V gene: TRBV24-1; J gene: TRBJ1-2; D gene: .; CDR3 DNA: TGTGCCACCTTCGGGGGATATGGCTACACCTTC; CDR3 protein: CATFGGYGYTF
clone size: .; V gene: TRBV11-2; J gene: TRBJ2-3; D gene: .; CDR3 DNA: TGTGCCAGCAGCTTAGGCCGGGGGTTCTTATATACGCAGTATTTT; CDR3 protein: CASSLGRGFLYTQYF
clone size: .; V gene: TRBV28; J gene: TRBJ1-6; D gene: .; CDR3 DNA: TGTGCCAGCAGTAAGGCTTGGGGGGGATCCTATAATTCACCCCTCCACTTT; CDR3 protein: CASSKAWGGSYNSPLHF